This TCR beta chain was found in a study of blood T cell repertoires in COVID-19. Measured with immunoSEQ multiplex PCR; TCRdb has only the in-frame clones, and not every one. The data show fewer than 400,000 clones, more than 75% seen once. CDR1 and CDR2 (germline): SGHAT, FQNNGV. The CDR3 spans 17 residues. V gave up 3 bases and J gave up 8 bases; unmatched junction bases: 9. The sequencing input was peripheral blood. The chain is built from TRBV11-2 and TRBJ2-1; 14 bases are shared with TRBD2. This TCR came from a human donor in a cohort sampled during active COVID-19. Here the CDR3 reads CASSFEGGLAGDDEQFF. CDR3 sequence (DNA): TGTGCCAGCAGCTTCGAAGGGGGACTAGCGGGAGACGATGAGCAGTTCTTC.